A single T cell receptor beta chain is shown here with its context. In the authors' methods: Nucleated cell number was recorded as an estimate derived from reference gene primer amplification. Assay: immunoSEQ multiplex PCR; the TCRdb copy retains only in-frame clones and omits some. For V, J and clone size, that table is used; D and trimming come from the DNA. Among about 250,000 clones listed, roughly 82% were seen once. Germline V lookup: CDR1 KGHSH, CDR2 LQKENI. V lost 3 bases and J lost 3, with 14 bases in between. There are 15 residues in the CDR3. The source of the sample is a study of blood T cell repertoires in COVID-19. Study summary: There were acute and convalescent COVID-19 samples, and they came from the United States, Italy and Spain. The analysed material was cDNA or gDNA that came from T cells, B-cell-depleted T cells, or PBMCs.

V usage is TRBV18 and J usage is TRBJ1-1; no clear D gene. The specimen was peripheral blood. This sequence was found in a woman older than 75 with COVID-19, enrolled during active disease. The CDR3 DNA reads as TGTGCCAGCTCACCGATTGAGGGAACGTACACTGAAGCTTTCTTT. The encoded protein is CASSPIEGTYTEAFF.